Reported below is one T cell receptor beta chain. Germline CDR1 is SGDLS and CDR2 is YYNGEE. J lost 1 base, V lost 3 bases, and 3 bases had no gene match. The CDR3 loop spans 15 amino acids. With 60 Vbeta and 13 Jbeta primers, the PCR was carried out. Produced via immunoSEQ multiplex PCR; TCRdb's table is partial and in-frame only. Of 150,000 to 200,000 clones listed, roughly 80% are singletons. The sample is drawn from a study of cytomegalovirus exposure and HLA in healthy donors. The material sequenced was PBMCs. The receptor was isolated from a woman aged 50 to 60 in good health and CMV-seronegative. The chain uses TRBV9 and TRBJ2-5; 10 positions match TRBD2. CDR3 residues: CASSGLAGAQETQYF. Here the CDR3 DNA reads TGTGCCAGCAGCGGCCTAGCGGGGGCCCAAGAGACCCAGTACTTC.